This T cell receptor (beta chain) was obtained from a study of blood T cell repertoires in COVID-19. Across the study: Researchers got acute and convalescent COVID-19 samples from the United States, Italy and Spain. T cells, B-cell-depleted T cells, or PBMCs supplied cDNA or gDNA.

Authors' methods: For nucleated cells, counts were estimated from reference gene primer amplification. The assay was immunoSEQ multiplex PCR, and TCRdb's table has in-frame clones only and misses some. V and J calls and clone size come straight from that table; D and trimming were deduced from the DNA. This sample has fewer than 150,000 clones, with approximately 85% found just once. CDR3 length: 17 amino acids. Germline lookup yields CDR1 MNHEY and CDR2 SMNVEV (reference sequence). V dropped 4 bases and J dropped 0 bases, with 16 bases sitting between them. Material: peripheral blood. The chain combines TRBV27 with TRBJ1-3, with D tentatively TRBD1 (5 bases). The sequence derives from a human donor in a cohort sampled during active COVID-19. The CDR3 nucleotides read TGTGCCAGCAGTTCCCTACGACAGACGATCTCTGGAAACACCATATATTTT. Translation: CASSSLRQTISGNTIYF.